This T cell receptor beta chain was sequenced in a study of PD-1 blockade in classical Hodgkin lymphoma. For the study at large: Patients were treated with nivolumab at 3 mg/kg, and this was given intravenously every 2 weeks.

Study-wide results and limits: Patients who responded completely had about the same baseline diversity as newly diagnosed patients.

Every patient was affected by relapse after autologous stem cell transplantation, while exposure to brentuximab vedotin was not uniform. This table comes from immunoSEQ multiplex PCR, and its TCRdb copy is limited to in-frame clones, with some not included. Seen here are more than 140,000 clones, nearly 80% observed once, and the top ten hold 9.2%. Germline CDR1 is LNHNV and CDR2 is YYDKDF (reference sequence). The V end was cut by 0 bases, the J end by 0 bases, with 9 bases between. This CDR3 comprises 16 residues. This clone has just one count. Its antigen is currently unknown. This TCR derives from a human donor with classical Hodgkin lymphoma. Sequencing used peripheral blood mononuclear cells (PBMCs), obtained before the second cycle of nivolumab. The chain couples TRBV15 to TRBJ1-5; D not resolved. CDR3 amino acids: CATSRDRPYSNQPQHF. For the CDR3, the DNA is TGTGCCACCAGCAGAGATCGCCCTTATAGCAATCAGCCCCAGCATTTT.